The clone carrying this T cell receptor (beta chain) was recorded at least ten times. Its antigen is not identified. This CDR3 region has 14 residues. Germline V lookup: CDR1 KGHSH, CDR2 LQKENI. The V gene lost 6 bases and the J gene lost 1 base, with 12 bases spanning the gap. The data stem from a study of T cells after yellow fever vaccination. Regarding the study as a whole: Re-detected after boosting: most primary clones, approximately 97% of CD4 and about 85% of CD8. Weaker in magnitude, the secondary response showed a faster peak on day 5 versus 15.

A 5'RACE template-switching step, the method used to make TCR cDNA, added a universal primer site and UMIs. TCRdb passed the 5' RACE reads through MiXCR, listing each CDR3 protein once. The repertoire consists of some 200,000 distinct CDR3 sequences, with about 3% occurring once and the leading ten covering under 3.5%. Sample: CD4+ T cells sorted from PBMCs, taken 10 days after the yellow fever booster vaccination. The TCR was taken from a young man who received the YFV17D yellow fever vaccine. The chain is built from TRBV18 and TRBJ1-1; no definite D call. CDR3: CASSPSRTNTEAFF. DNA for the CDR3: TGTGCCAGCTCCCCCTCGAGGACGAACACTGAAGCTTTCTTT.